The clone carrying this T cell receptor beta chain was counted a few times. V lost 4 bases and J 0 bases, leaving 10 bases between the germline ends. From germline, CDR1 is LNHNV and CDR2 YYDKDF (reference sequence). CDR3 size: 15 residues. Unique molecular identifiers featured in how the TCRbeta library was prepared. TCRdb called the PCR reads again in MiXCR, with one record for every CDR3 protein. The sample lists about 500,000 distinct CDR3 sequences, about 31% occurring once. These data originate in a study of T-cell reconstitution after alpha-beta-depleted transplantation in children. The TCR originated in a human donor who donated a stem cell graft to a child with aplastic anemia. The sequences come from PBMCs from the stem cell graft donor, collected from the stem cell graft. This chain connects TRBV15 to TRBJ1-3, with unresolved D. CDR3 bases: TGTGCCACCAGCACGCCCAGTGTCTCTGGAAACACCATATATTTT. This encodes CATSTPSVSGNTIYF.